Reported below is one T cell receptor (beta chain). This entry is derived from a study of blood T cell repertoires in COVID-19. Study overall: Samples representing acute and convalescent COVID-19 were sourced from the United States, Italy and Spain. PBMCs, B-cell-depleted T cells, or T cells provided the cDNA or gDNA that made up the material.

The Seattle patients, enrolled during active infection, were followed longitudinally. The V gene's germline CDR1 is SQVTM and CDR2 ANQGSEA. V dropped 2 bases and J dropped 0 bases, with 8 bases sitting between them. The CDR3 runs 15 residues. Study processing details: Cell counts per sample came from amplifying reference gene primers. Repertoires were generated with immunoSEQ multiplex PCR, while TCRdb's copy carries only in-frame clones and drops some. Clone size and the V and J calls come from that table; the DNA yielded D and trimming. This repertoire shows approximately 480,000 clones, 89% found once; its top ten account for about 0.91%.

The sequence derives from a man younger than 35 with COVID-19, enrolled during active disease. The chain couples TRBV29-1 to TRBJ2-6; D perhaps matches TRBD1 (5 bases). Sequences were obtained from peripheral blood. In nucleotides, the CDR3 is TGCAGCGTTGAAAGACAGCGCTCTGGGGCCAACGTCCTGACTTTC. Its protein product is CSVERQRSGANVLTF.